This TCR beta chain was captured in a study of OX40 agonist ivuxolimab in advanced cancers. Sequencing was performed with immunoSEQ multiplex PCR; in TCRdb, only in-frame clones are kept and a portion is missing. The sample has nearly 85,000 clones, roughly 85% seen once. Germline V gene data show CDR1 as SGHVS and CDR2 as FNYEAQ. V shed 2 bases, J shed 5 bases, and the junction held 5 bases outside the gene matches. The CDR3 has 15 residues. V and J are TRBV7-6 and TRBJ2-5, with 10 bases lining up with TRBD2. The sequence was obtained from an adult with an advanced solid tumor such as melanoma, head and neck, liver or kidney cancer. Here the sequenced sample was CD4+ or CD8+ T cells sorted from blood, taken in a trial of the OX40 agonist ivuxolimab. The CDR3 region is CASSLSTSGWETQYF. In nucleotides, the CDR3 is TGTGCCAGCAGCTTATCGACTAGCGGGTGGGAGACCCAGTACTTC.